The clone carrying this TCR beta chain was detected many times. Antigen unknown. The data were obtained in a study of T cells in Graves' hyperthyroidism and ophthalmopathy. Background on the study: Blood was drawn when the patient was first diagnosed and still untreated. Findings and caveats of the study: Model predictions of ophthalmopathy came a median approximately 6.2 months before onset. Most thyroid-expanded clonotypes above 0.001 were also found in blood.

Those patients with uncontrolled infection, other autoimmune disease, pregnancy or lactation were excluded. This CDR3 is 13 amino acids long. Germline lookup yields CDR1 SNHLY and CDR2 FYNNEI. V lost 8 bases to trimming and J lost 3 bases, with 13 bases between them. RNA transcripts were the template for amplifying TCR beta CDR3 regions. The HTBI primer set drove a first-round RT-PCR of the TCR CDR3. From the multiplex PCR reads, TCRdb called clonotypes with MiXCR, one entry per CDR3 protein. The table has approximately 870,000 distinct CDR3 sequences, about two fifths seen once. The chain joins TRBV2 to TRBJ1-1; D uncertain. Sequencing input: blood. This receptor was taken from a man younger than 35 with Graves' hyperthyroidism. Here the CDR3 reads CASWWVSDTEAFF. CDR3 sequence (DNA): TGTGCCAGCTGGTGGGTGTCGGACACTGAAGCTTTCTTT.